These 6 T cell receptor beta chains originate from one sample sequenced in a study of T cell responses to AZD1222 COVID-19 vaccine. The assay was immunoSEQ multiplex PCR, and TCRdb's table has in-frame clones only and misses some. The sample consists of roughly 200,000 clones, roughly nine tenths of them appearing once. This specimen consisted of peripheral blood, obtained 28 days after the second AZD1222 dose. These TCRs come from an adult who received the AZD1222 COVID-19 vaccine.

The chain joins TRBV30 to TRBJ2-7; 8 bases fit TRBD2. Trimming at V came to 1 base and at J to 2 bases, leaving 7 bases not matched to a gene. This CDR3 region has 15 residues. CDR1 GTSNPN and CDR2 SVGIG come from the germline V gene (reference sequence). The CDR3 DNA is TGTGCCTGGAGTGGAGTTAGCGGGATAGCCTACGAGCAGTACTTC. Protein: CAWSGVSGIAYEQYF.

This rearrangement joins TRBV5-4 to TRBJ1-2; no clear D gene. Germline-derived CDR1 and CDR2 are SGHNT and YYREEE (reference sequence). V dropped 0 bases and J dropped 7 bases, with 4 bases sitting between them. The CDR3 is 11 residues long. DNA for the CDR3: TGTGCCAGCAGCTTGGGGGTTGGCTACACCTTC. This sequence encodes CASSLGVGYTF.

The rearrangement joins TRBV7-2 to TRBJ1-1; D gene unclear. This CDR3 is built from 14 residues. The V end lost 0 bases, the J end lost 1 base, and 6 bases lay between the germline ends. CDR1 SGHTA and CDR2 FQGNSA come from the germline V gene. CDR3 residues: CASSLAWKNTEAFF. The CDR3 region has the DNA TGTGCCAGCAGCTTAGCTTGGAAGAACACTGAAGCTTTCTTT. Filled out from reference TRBV7-2 and TRBJ1-1, the complete variable domain reads GAGVSQSPSNKVTEKGKDVELRCDPISGHTALYWYRQSLGQGLEFLIYFQGNSAPDKSGLPSDRFSAERTGGSVSTLTIQRTQQEDSAVYLCASSLAWKNTEAFFGQGTRLTVV.

This clone was seen more than once but under ten times. The J gene is TRBJ2-7, the V gene TRBV4-2; possibly TRBD2 for D (6 bases). CDR1 is LGHNA and CDR2 is YNFKEQ in the germline V gene. The CDR3 runs 15 residues. The ends were cut back, 0 bases at V and 6 bases at J, with 15 bases in the middle. CDR3 coding DNA: TGTGCCAGCAGCCAAGATCGGAGTTGGAGGGTCGAGCAGTACTTC. Protein product: CASSQDRSWRVEQYF.

V gene TRBV30 combines with J gene TRBJ1-1; D not certain. The germline V gene encodes CDR1 GTSNPN and CDR2 SVGIG (reference sequence). The V end was cut by 4 bases, the J end by 3 bases, with 15 bases between. The CDR3 contains 14 residues. The CDR3 spells CAWTRSGIDTEAFF. The CDR3 DNA reads as TGTGCCTGGACGAGGAGTGGTATAGACACTGAAGCTTTCTTT.

The rearrangement joins TRBV7-2 to TRBJ2-2, with D perhaps TRBD1 or TRBD2 (5 bases each). Trimming took 5 bases from V and 7 from J, leaving 20 bases between them. CDR3 length equals 16 residues. Germline V gene sequence: CDR1 SGHTA, CDR2 FQGNSA. CDR3 sequence: CASSPRLGAEFGELFF. The CDR3 DNA is TGTGCCAGCAGCCCCCGTCTCGGGGCCGAATTCGGGGAGCTGTTTTTT.